This T cell receptor (beta chain) appears in the sequencing data of a study of blood T cells in healthy people across ages. At the level of the study: There was about one barcoded beta molecule captured by template switching per two T cells.

Alongside a J-beta primer mix, a sample-barcoded 5' primer served in a second PCR lasting about 6 to 11 cycles. Each CDR3 protein gets one entry after TCRdb re-called the 5' RACE reads with MiXCR. The sample yields hundreds of thousands of distinct CDR3 sequences, around two fifths seen once. Each donor was a healthy Caucasian individual from Russia, aged roughly 6 to 90. The extraction recovered at least 6 micrograms of total RNA per sample. CDR1 is SGHDN and CDR2 is FVKESK in the germline V gene. The CDR3 is made up of 14 amino acids. The V segment lost 10 bases and the J segment 3 bases; nucleotides outside the gene matches: 8.

The V gene is TRBV14, the J gene TRBJ2-3; TRBD2 matches at 9 bases. Material: blood. The sequence was collected from a man in his sixties in good health. CDR3 region: CATRERGATDTQYF. The DNA of the CDR3 is TGTGCCACCCGAGAGCGGGGGGCGACAGATACGCAGTATTTT.